A selection of T cell receptor beta chains follows, all from one sample in a study of CD8 T cells in Susac syndrome. Each CDR3 protein is one row after TCRdb ran MiXCR on the immunoSEQ multiplex PCR reads. Of about 160,000 distinct CDR3 sequences in the sample, 93% are singletons; the top ten hold more than 0.11%. Material for sequencing was CD4+ T cells from PBMCs. The receptors derive from a human donor in good health. Each CDR3 is given with its conserved first and last residue. Fields, in order: V gene, D gene, clone size, J gene, CDR3 protein, CDR3 DNA. A D gene is named only where the DNA matches it firmly. Size is stated for part of the rows, as once, few or many counts, or as a class when the clone is expanded.

TRBV15,NA,NA,TRBJ2-5,CATSRDHRGLDF,TGTGCCACCAGCAGAGATCATCGGGGGCTGGACTTC
TRBV20-1,NA,NA,TRBJ1-2,CSARDSRAGKVGGYTF,TGCAGTGCTAGAGATAGTCGGGCGGGGAAGGTGGGTGGCTACACCTTC
TRBV6-5,NA,NA,TRBJ1-5,CASKTGDNQPQHF,TGTGCCAGCAAGACGGGGGACAATCAGCCCCAGCATTTT
TRBV29-1,TRBD1,NA,TRBJ1-5,CSVQWGQPSEPQHF,TGCAGCGTTCAATGGGGACAGCCATCGGAGCCCCAGCATTTT
TRBV5-1,TRBD2,NA,TRBJ2-5,CASRLLGGNQETQYF,TGCGCCAGCAGACTATTGGGGGGGAACCAAGAGACCCAGTACTTC
TRBV5-1,NA,NA,TRBJ2-1,CASSLVRGMEAGEQFF,TGCGCCAGCAGCTTGGTGAGAGGCATGGAGGCAGGGGAGCAGTTCTTC
TRBV5-1,NA,NA,TRBJ2-5,CASSLPEGETQYF,TGCGCCAGCAGCTTGCCGGAGGGAGAGACCCAGTACTTC
TRBV9,TRBD1,NA,TRBJ1-2,CASSVQGAYGYTF,TGTGCCAGCAGCGTGCAGGGGGCCTATGGCTACACCTTC
TRBV5-1,NA,NA,TRBJ1-6,CASSFLTGDSPLHF,TGCGCCAGCAGCTTCCTGACGGGAGATTCACCCCTCCACTTT
TRBV7-3,NA,few,TRBJ2-3,CASSPTGPDTQYF,TGTGCCAGCAGCCCCACCGGCCCAGATACGCAGTATTTT
TRBV6-5,TRBD1,NA,TRBJ2-2,CASRRGTVLDGELFF,TGTGCCAGCAGACGAGGGACAGTCCTGGACGGGGAGCTGTTTTTT
TRBV18,TRBD1,NA,TRBJ1-2,CASSPGQGHYGYTF,TGTGCCAGCTCACCGGGACAGGGTCACTATGGCTACACCTTC
TRBV18,TRBD1,NA,TRBJ2-3,CASSPAQGALYTDTQYF,TGTGCCAGCTCACCAGCCCAGGGGGCCCTATATACAGATACGCAGTATTTT
TRBV29-1,TRBD1,NA,TRBJ1-3,CSVGFGQGSGNTIYF,TGCAGCGTTGGATTTGGACAGGGGTCTGGAAACACCATATATTTT
TRBV6-5,TRBD2,NA,TRBJ2-1,CASSPGLERGEQFF,TGTGCCAGCAGTCCGGGACTAGAGCGTGGTGAGCAGTTCTTC
TRBV2,NA,once,TRBJ1-1,CASSSEQNTEAFF,TGTGCCAGCAGTTCCGAACAGAACACTGAAGCTTTCTTT
TRBV3-1,NA,NA,TRBJ1-2,CASSQDGYGYTF,TGTGCCAGCAGCCAAGATGGGTATGGCTACACCTTC
TRBV27,TRBD2,NA,TRBJ2-1,CASSPLGSGGANEQFF,TGTGCCAGCAGTCCCCTAGGTAGCGGGGGGGCCAATGAGCAGTTCTTC
TRBV20-1,TRBD1,NA,TRBJ2-7,CSAREGRQGGSEQYF,TGCAGTGCTAGAGAAGGGAGACAGGGCGGCAGCGAGCAGTACTTC
TRBV29-1,TRBD1,NA,TRBJ1-2,CSVESRGLSGYTF,TGCAGCGTTGAGTCCAGGGGGCTGAGTGGCTACACCTTC
TRBV6-4,TRBD1,NA,TRBJ1-2,CASSRFTGEGYTF,TGTGCCAGCAGTCGTTTTACAGGGGAAGGCTACACCTTC
TRBV6-5,TRBD1,NA,TRBJ1-1,CASSFGQGPPLHTEAFF,TGTGCCAGCAGTTTCGGACAGGGACCACCACTTCACACTGAAGCTTTCTTT
TRBV20-1,NA,NA,TRBJ1-1,CSASSLEGYDKNTEAFF,TGCAGTGCTAGTTCTTTAGAGGGGTACGATAAGAACACTGAAGCTTTCTTT
TRBV5-1,TRBD1,NA,TRBJ1-5,CASSLQGLGNQPQHF,TGCGCCAGCAGCTTACAGGGGTTGGGCAATCAGCCCCAGCATTTT